Below, 26 T cell receptor beta chains from the same sample are listed, as sequenced in a study of T cell responses to AZD1222 COVID-19 vaccine. Clones were sequenced by immunoSEQ multiplex PCR, and TCRdb holds only the in-frame ones, with some missing. This table has 150,000 or so clones, roughly 92% appearing once. The specimen comprised peripheral blood, sampled 28 days after the second AZD1222 dose. Every receptor here comes from an adult who received the AZD1222 COVID-19 vaccine.

The gene calls are TRBV6-1 and TRBJ2-3; D may correspond to TRBD1 or TRBD2 (5 bases each). The ends were cut back, 2 bases at V and 4 bases at J, with 22 bases in the middle. Germline V lookup: CDR1 MNHNS, CDR2 SASEGT. The CDR3 extends over 18 amino acids. This CDR3 is CASSERPGLEQGPDTQYF. The CDR3 nucleotides read TGTGCCAGCAGTGAAAGGCCGGGGCTTGAGCAGGGCCCAGATACGCAGTATTTT.

V usage is TRBV27 and J usage is TRBJ2-5, with 10 bases aligning to TRBD1. Losses at the gene ends were 5 bases for V and 5 bases for J; bases not matched to a gene: 2. The germline CDR1 and CDR2 sequences are MNHEY and SMNVEV (reference sequence). The CDR3 extends over 13 amino acids. The CDR3 DNA reads TGTGCCAGCAGTGACAGGGGGCGGGAGACCCAGTACTTC. Encoded protein: CASSDRGRETQYF.

CDR3 residues: CASSLWRDRGSGNTIYF. The CDR3 nucleotides read TGTGCCAGCAGCTTATGGCGGGACAGGGGATCTGGAAACACCATATATTTT. V is TRBV7-9 and J is TRBJ1-3, with 10 bases lining up with TRBD1. Germline CDR1 is SEHNR and CDR2 is FQNEAQ (reference sequence). This CDR3 has 17 residues. V lost 2 bases, J lost 1 base, and 5 bases stayed unmatched.

V is TRBV9 and J is TRBJ1-4; possible D gene TRBD1, 5 bases. Trimming removed 1 base at V and 6 bases at J, with 10 bases between. The CDR3 runs 14 residues. Looked up from germline, CDR1 is SGDLS and CDR2 is YYNGEE. CDR3 sequence (DNA): TGTGCCAGCAGCGTAAGGGGCTTCGATGAAAAACTGTTTTTT. Translating it yields CASSVRGFDEKLFF.

Regarding this clone: This specimen includes other DNA sequences encoding the same CDR3. The gene calls are TRBV5-1 and TRBJ1-2; TRBD1 might be the D (6 bases). With 0 bases removed from V and 4 bases from J, the gap between germline ends came to 7 bases. Looked up from germline, CDR1 is SGHRS and CDR2 is YFSETQ. CDR3 size: 13 residues. CDR3 nucleotide sequence: TGCGCCAGCAGCTTGGAAGGGGGCTATGGCTACACCTTC. It translates to CASSLEGGYGYTF.

V is TRBV27 and J is TRBJ1-1, with TRBD1 matching over 9 bases. Germline V gene lookup returns CDR1 MNHEY and CDR2 SMNVEV (reference sequence). The length of the CDR3 is 16 residues. The V segment lost 2 bases and the J segment 1 base; nucleotides outside the gene matches: 5. CDR3 nucleotide sequence: TGTGCCAGCAGTTTAAACAGGGGGCAGTGGAACACTGAAGCTTTCTTT. Translated: CASSLNRGQWNTEAFF.

V gene TRBV19 combines with J gene TRBJ2-3; D perhaps matches TRBD2 (6 bases). Germline assignment: CDR1 LNHDA and CDR2 SQIVND (reference sequence). This CDR3 comprises 17 residues. Trimming left V 5 bases short and J 2 bases short, with 20 bases between. The chain's CDR3 is CASSPIGPGELTDTQYF. For the CDR3, the DNA is TGTGCCAGTAGTCCAATAGGTCCGGGGGAACTCACAGATACGCAGTATTTT.

This chain links TRBV5-4 with TRBJ2-5; D may match TRBD1 or TRBD2 (5 bases each). This CDR3 is built from 19 residues. CDR1 and CDR2 from the germline V gene are SGHNT and YYREEE (reference sequence). V dropped 4 bases and J dropped 5 bases, with 30 bases sitting between them. The CDR3 DNA follows: TGTGCCAGCAGCCCGGTCGGGACGGGCCGAGGAACACGAGGGGAGACCCAGTACTTC. Amino acid sequence: CASSPVGTGRGTRGETQYF.

The gene calls are TRBV11-2 and TRBJ1-2; possibly TRBD1 for D (6 bases). This CDR3 region has 17 residues. Germline V gene lookup returns CDR1 SGHAT and CDR2 FQNNGV. V was trimmed by 1 base and J by 2 bases, leaving 17 bases between them. In nucleotides, the CDR3 is TGTGCCAGCAGCTTAGTTGTTTTTGGGCAGGGGAACTATGGCTACACCTTC. This codes for CASSLVVFGQGNYGYTF.

The J gene is TRBJ2-1, the V gene TRBV29-1; 11 bases line up with TRBD2. The CDR3 length is 17 residues. The V gene's germline CDR1 is SQVTM and CDR2 ANQGSEA. The ends lost 1 base at V and 1 base at J; junction bases unmatched: 6. The chain's CDR3 is CSVEGLAGGRSYNEQFF. The CDR3, as DNA: TGCAGCGTTGAAGGGCTAGCGGGAGGTAGGTCCTACAATGAGCAGTTCTTC.

CDR3 sequence reads: CASSYGTGLSDEQFF. The CDR3 nucleotides read TGTGCCAGCAGCTATGGGACAGGACTTAGTGATGAGCAGTTCTTC. V gene TRBV7-3 combines with J gene TRBJ2-1, with TRBD1 matching 8 bases. This CDR3 is 15 amino acids long. V lost 4 bases and J lost 8; bases outside the gene matches: 10. Germline V gives CDR1 SGHTA, CDR2 FQGTGA.

The chain is built from TRBV9 and TRBJ2-7; D assignment may be TRBD1 or TRBD2 (5 bases each). Germline V gene lookup returns CDR1 SGDLS and CDR2 YYNGEE. This CDR3 comprises 13 residues. With 7 bases removed from V and 4 bases from J, the gap between germline ends came to 15 bases. This chain's CDR3 is CASGPGPWYEQYF. The CDR3 DNA reads TGTGCCAGCGGACCGGGACCGTGGTACGAGCAGTACTTC. Together with reference TRBV9 and TRBJ2-7, the CDR3 gives the full variable domain: DSGVTQTPKHLITATGQRVTLRCSPRSGDLSVYWYQQSLDQGLQFLIQYYNGEERAKGNILERFSAQQFPDLHSELNLSSLELGDSALYFCASGPGPWYEQYFGPGTRLTVT.

This clone was observed a single time. The chain uses TRBV5-6 and TRBJ2-5, with TRBD1 as a possible D gene (6 bases). The CDR3 spans 18 residues. Germline CDR1 reads SGHDT; CDR2 reads YYEEEE. V lost 4 bases to trimming and J lost 2 bases, with 24 bases between them. CDR3 nucleotides: TGTGCCAGCAGCGCGATCCCTAGGGACAAGGCCTTTCAAGAGACCCAGTACTTC. It is translated as CASSAIPRDKAFQETQYF.

J is TRBJ1-1 and V is TRBV5-4, with 8 positions matching TRBD1. V trimming: 10 bases; J trimming: 7 bases; junction bases outside the gene matches: 15. Germline V CDR1 and CDR2: SGHNT, YYREEE (reference sequence). The CDR3 consists of 14 residues. This CDR3 is CAGEAPGGRGEAFF. CDR3 bases: TGTGCCGGAGAAGCCCCAGGGGGCCGGGGTGAAGCTTTCTTT.

This clone is a singleton in its sample. This rearrangement joins TRBV6-5 to TRBJ2-6, with a possible D match to TRBD1 (5 bases). The V end lost 7 bases, the J end lost 4 bases, and 14 bases lay between the germline ends. Germline V gene lookup returns CDR1 MNHEY and CDR2 SVGAGI. The CDR3 runs to 15 residues. The DNA for the CDR3 is TGTGCCAGCAACAGACAAGGGGCCGGGGCCAACGTCCTGACTTTC. Translating it yields CASNRQGAGANVLTF.

The V call is TRBV19, the J call TRBJ1-2; D perhaps matches TRBD1 (6 bases). The CDR3 is made up of 16 amino acids. CDR1 and CDR2 from the germline V gene are LNHDA and SQIVND (reference sequence). V was pared by 7 bases and J by 0 bases, with 18 bases between. For the CDR3, the DNA is TGTGCCAGTATAGCCCCACAGGGAGCAGCTAACTATGGCTACACCTTC. Its translation: CASIAPQGAANYGYTF.

This clone has a single count. This chain links TRBV28 with TRBJ2-7; D unclear. V was trimmed by 7 bases and J by 5 bases, leaving 9 bases between them. This CDR3 region has 11 residues. Germline CDR1 and CDR2: MDHEN and SYDVKM. The CDR3: CASKSMDEQYF. The CDR3 DNA sequence: TGTGCCAGCAAGTCTATGGACGAGCAGTACTTC.

The genes are TRBV15 and TRBJ1-4; D is possibly TRBD1 (5 bases). V lost 0 bases and J lost 2, with 10 bases in between. The CDR3 sequence is 16 residues long. Germline CDR1 reads LNHNV; CDR2 reads YYDKDF (reference sequence). DNA of the CDR3: TGTGCCACCAGCAGAGACAGGGTAGGCACTAATGAAAAACTGTTTTTT. Its protein product is CATSRDRVGTNEKLFF.

The rearrangement uses TRBV6-6 and TRBJ2-2, with D possibly matching TRBD2 (5 bases). Between the trimmed V and J ends, which lost 4 bases and 1 base, there was a span of 10 bases. CDR3 length equals 15 residues. Germline CDR1 and CDR2: MNHNY and SVGAGI (reference sequence). In nucleotides, the CDR3 is TGTGCCAGCAGTTTAGCGCTGGGGAACACCGGGGAGCTGTTTTTT. Its protein product is CASSLALGNTGELFF.

The chain combines TRBV7-9 with TRBJ2-3; TRBD2 is a possible D gene (6 bases). The CDR3 sequence is 15 residues long. Germline CDR1 is SEHNR and CDR2 is FQNEAQ (reference sequence). V lost 0 bases and J 5 bases, leaving 12 bases between the germline ends. CDR3 nucleotides: TGTGCCAGCAGCTTAGCGGGAGGTAGGGTAGATACGCAGTATTTT. This sequence encodes CASSLAGGRVDTQYF. Drawing the rest from reference TRBV7-9 and TRBJ2-3, the complete variable domain is DTGVSQNPRHKITKRGQNVTFRCDPISEHNRLYWYRQTLGQGPEFLTYFQNEAQLEKSRLLSDRFSAERPKGSFSTLEIQRTEQGDSAMYLCASSLAGGRVDTQYFGPGTRLTVL.

This chain connects TRBV5-1 to TRBJ2-7, with D possibly matching TRBD1 (7 bases). Germline CDR1 and CDR2: SGHRS and YFSETQ. The CDR3 is 17 amino acids. V shed 3 bases and J shed 5 bases, with 24 bases lying between them. This chain's CDR3 is CASSSSGQFGPGDEQYF. CDR3 in DNA: TGCGCCAGCAGCTCCTCGGGACAGTTCGGGCCGGGGGACGAGCAGTACTTC.

This chain uses TRBV20-1 with TRBJ1-1; D gene ambiguous. V was clipped by 3 bases and J by 5 bases, with 7 bases between them. Germline CDR1 DFQATT, CDR2 SNEGSKA (reference sequence). The CDR3 contains 11 residues. CDR3 DNA: TGCAGTGCTAGTTCGGATACTGAAGCTTTCTTT. Protein: CSASSDTEAFF.

A few counts support this clone. The rearrangement joins TRBV28 to TRBJ2-1, with 9 bases lining up with TRBD1. CDR3 length: 18 residues. CDR1 and CDR2 from the germline V gene are MDHEN and SYDVKM. V shed 4 bases, J shed 5 bases, and the junction held 15 bases outside the gene matches. CDR3 in DNA: TGTGCCAGCAGTTCCACAGGGGGCGAGTATATACATGACAATGAGCAGTTCTTC. As protein: CASSSTGGEYIHDNEQFF.

CDR3 sequence reads: CASSKGLTDTQYF. The CDR3 DNA sequence: TGTGCCAGCAGTAAAGGACTCACAGATACGCAGTATTTT. V and J are TRBV6-4 and TRBJ2-3; a weak D match, TRBD2 (5 bases). CDR1 is MRHNA, CDR2 SNTAGT, per germline. V lost 5 bases, J lost 2 bases, and 8 bases lay in between. CDR3 length: 13 residues.

The chain carries TRBV6-2 or TRBV6-3 and TRBJ2-1; the D is unclear. The germline CDR1 and CDR2 sequences are MNHEY and SVGEGT. The V end lost 6 bases, the J end lost 1 base, and 16 bases lay between the germline ends. CDR3 size: 16 residues. This CDR3 is CASSPKASTSYNEQFF. In DNA, the CDR3 is TGTGCCAGCAGCCCCAAGGCTAGTACATCCTACAATGAGCAGTTCTTC.

The CDR3: CAISDLTGEFLVAGANVLTF. The CDR3 DNA sequence: TGTGCCATCAGTGACTTGACAGGGGAGTTTTTAGTAGCTGGGGCCAACGTCCTGACTTTC. The chain joins TRBV10-3 to TRBJ2-6; 8 bases fit TRBD1. V lost 3 bases to trimming and J lost 2 bases; unmatched junction nucleotides: 15. Germline V CDR1 and CDR2: ENHRY, SYGVKD. CDR3 length: 20 amino acids.